The 26 T cell receptor beta chains listed next were all sequenced from one sample in a study of blood T cell repertoires in COVID-19. TCRdb's copy holds only in-frame clones and misses some; the assay was immunoSEQ multiplex PCR. The sample has under 200,000 clones, more than 65% seen once. Specimen: peripheral blood. These receptors all come from a man between 65 and 80 years old with active or convalescent COVID-19.

The V gene is TRBV28, the J gene TRBJ1-6, with 7 positions matching TRBD1. Germline CDR1 reads MDHEN; CDR2 reads SYDVKM. Losses at the gene ends were 7 bases for V and 7 bases for J; bases not matched to a gene: 10. This CDR3 spans 15 amino acids. As DNA, the CDR3 is TGTGCCAGCACGTTCAGCAGGGGGAAGAATTCACCCCTCCACTTT. Translated: CASTFSRGKNSPLHF.

This clone was found once. This rearrangement joins TRBV18 to TRBJ1-4; tentatively, D is TRBD1 (6 bases). The V end was cut by 0 bases, the J end by 4 bases, with 12 bases between. The CDR3 has 16 residues. Germline V gene lookup returns CDR1 KGHSH and CDR2 LQKENI. The CDR3 region is CASSPPTGGLNEKLFF. The CDR3 DNA reads as TGTGCCAGCTCACCACCCACGGGGGGCCTTAATGAAAAACTGTTTTTT.

This sequence joins TRBV5-1 and TRBJ2-1; D may be TRBD2 (5 bases). Germline V gene lookup returns CDR1 SGHRS and CDR2 YFSETQ. Trimming shortened V by 4 bases and J by 9 bases, and 17 bases separated the two germline ends. This CDR3 is 14 amino acids long. CDR3 DNA sequence: TGCGCCAGCAGCCGTGACACTGGACTCGCTGAGCAGTTCTTC. This sequence encodes CASSRDTGLAEQFF.

This clone appeared once. V is TRBV2 and J is TRBJ1-2; TRBD1 matches at 8 bases. The J segment lost 11 bases and the V segment lost 6 bases, leaving 11 bases of the junction unmatched. Germline CDR1 reads SNHLY; CDR2 reads FYNNEI. The CDR3 is 13 amino acids. This chain's CDR3 is CASSPQGAGVYTF. The CDR3 DNA sequence: TGTGCCAGCAGCCCCCAGGGGGCGGGGGTATACACCTTC.

The V call is TRBV10-3, the J call TRBJ1-5; 8 nucleotides line up with TRBD1. Losses at the gene ends were 3 bases for V and 9 bases for J; bases not matched to a gene: 1. CDR3 length: 12 residues. CDR1 is ENHRY and CDR2 is SYGVKD in the germline V gene. CDR3: CAISDRGPPQHF. Written as DNA, the CDR3 is TGTGCCATCAGTGACAGGGGGCCGCCCCAGCATTTT.

V usage is TRBV14 and J usage is TRBJ1-2, with 7 bases fitting TRBD1. Trimming at V came to 4 bases and at J to 7 bases, leaving 9 bases not matched to a gene. CDR1 SGHDN and CDR2 FVKESK come from the germline V gene. The CDR3 is 14 residues long. CDR3 in DNA: TGTGCCAGCAGCCTTCATACAGGGGATGGTGGCTACACCTTC. Amino acid sequence: CASSLHTGDGGYTF.

V is TRBV28 and J is TRBJ2-7; D might be TRBD2 (6 bases). The CDR3 contains 15 residues. V was shortened by 6 bases and J by 2 bases, with 17 bases between the two germline ends. Germline CDR1 MDHEN, CDR2 SYDVKM. The CDR3: CASSYGGTHTYEQYF. CDR3 nucleotides: TGTGCCAGCAGCTACGGTGGGACTCATACCTACGAGCAGTACTTC.

The J gene is TRBJ1-1, the V gene TRBV4-3; unclear D gene. The germline gives CDR1 LGHNA, CDR2 YSLEER. This CDR3 contains 16 residues. Trimming removed 4 bases from V and 3 bases from J, with 18 bases in between. The DNA of the CDR3 is TGCGCCAGCAGCCCCACGGGCCTTAGAGGGCACACTGAAGCTTTCTTT. Protein sequence: CASSPTGLRGHTEAFF.

The sample holds a few counts of this clone. V gene TRBV7-2 combines with J gene TRBJ2-3; TRBD2 agrees at 11 bases. Germline CDR1 reads SGHTA; CDR2 reads FQGNSA. Unmatched junction bases numbered 7, after V lost 5 bases and J lost 6 bases. The length of the CDR3 is 15 residues. In DNA, the CDR3 is TGTGCCAGCAGCCCCGGGACTAGCGGAAAGGATACGCAGTATTTT. Protein: CASSPGTSGKDTQYF. The whole variable domain, filled in from reference TRBV7-2 and TRBJ2-3, reads GAGVSQSPSNKVTEKGKDVELRCDPISGHTALYWYRQSLGQGLEFLIYFQGNSAPDKSGLPSDRFSAERTGGSVSTLTIQRTQQEDSAVYLCASSPGTSGKDTQYFGPGTRLTVL.

This clone is a singleton in its sample. The rearrangement joins TRBV3-1 (or the pseudogene TRBV3-2) to TRBJ2-3, with TRBD2 matching 11 bases. The V segment lost 6 bases and the J segment 4 bases; nucleotides outside the gene matches: 9. CDR1 and CDR2 (germline): LGHDT, YNNKEL (reference sequence). This CDR3 is built from 16 residues. This CDR3 is CASRRLAGGVADTQYF. The CDR3 coding sequence is TGTGCCAGCAGGCGTCTAGCGGGAGGAGTAGCAGATACGCAGTATTTT.

The chain combines TRBV28 with TRBJ1-5, with unresolved D. Germline V gene sequence: CDR1 MDHEN, CDR2 SYDVKM. This CDR3 is 12 amino acids long. Deletions cut 9 bases from V and 4 bases from J, with 10 bases between. The CDR3 region has the DNA TGTGCCAGTGCCCAGGTAAATCAGCCCCAGCATTTT. Protein product: CASAQVNQPQHF.

V is TRBV5-8 and J is TRBJ1-5, with 7 bases matching TRBD1. Looked up from germline, CDR1 is SGHTS and CDR2 is YDEGEE. This CDR3 is 16 amino acids long. V lost 0 bases and J lost 5; bases outside the gene matches: 8. This CDR3 is CASSLEGPGGDQPQHF. Written as DNA, the CDR3 is TGTGCCAGCAGCTTGGAGGGGCCAGGGGGAGATCAGCCCCAGCATTTT.

The chain employs TRBV19 and TRBJ2-3; TRBD2 aligns across 13 bases. This CDR3 spans 15 amino acids. Germline trimming cut 10 bases from V and 5 bases from J; bases unmatched to any gene: 9. The germline V gene has CDR1 LNHDA and CDR2 SQIVND (reference sequence). In DNA, the CDR3 is TGTGCCACTCAGAGGACTAGCGGGGGAATAGATACGCAGTATTTT. It specifies CATQRTSGGIDTQYF.

V is TRBV5-4 and J is TRBJ2-3, with 8 bases identical to TRBD2. The CDR3 length is 15 residues. With V trimmed by 5 bases and J by 6 bases, 11 bases remained unmatched. Germline CDR1 reads SGHNT; CDR2 reads YYREEE (reference sequence). The CDR3 loop is CASRREAGSLDTQYF. DNA of the CDR3: TGTGCCAGCAGGCGGGAGGCCGGAAGCTTGGATACGCAGTATTTT.

The rearrangement joins TRBV4-1 to TRBJ1-4; TRBD1 matches at 11 bases. This CDR3 is 17 amino acids long. The junction had 5 bases not matched to a gene; V was cut back by 0 bases and J by 5 bases. Germline loops: CDR1 MGHRA, CDR2 YSYEKL. Written as DNA, the CDR3 is TGCGCCAGCAGCCAAGACCGGGACAGGGGGATCAATGAAAAACTGTTTTTT. Translated, it gives CASSQDRDRGINEKLFF.

This clone was seen only once. The chain employs TRBV28 and TRBJ1-1; the D gene is possibly TRBD1 (6 bases). Germline CDR1 reads MDHEN; CDR2 reads SYDVKM. V was clipped by 6 bases and J by 2 bases, with 16 bases between them. CDR3 length: 15 amino acids. The CDR3, as DNA: TGTGCCAGCAGACCTGCTGGGGGGGCAAACACTGAAGCTTTCTTT. Its protein is CASRPAGGANTEAFF.

The CDR3 sequence: CASSLARDKIYNEQFF. CDR3 in DNA: TGTGCCAGCAGCTTGGCCCGGGACAAGATCTACAATGAGCAGTTCTTC. The chain couples TRBV5-5 to TRBJ2-1, with D possibly being TRBD1 (6 bases). Germline V lookup: CDR1 SGHKS, CDR2 YYEKEE (reference sequence). V was trimmed by 0 bases and J by 3 bases, leaving 13 bases between them. The CDR3 contains 16 residues. Based on the CDR3 plus reference TRBV5-5 and TRBJ2-1, the full variable domain is DAGVTQSPTHLIKTRGQQVTLRCSPISGHKSVSWYQQVLGQGPQFIFQYYEKEERGRGNFPDRFSARQFPNYSSELNVNALLLGDSALYLCASSLARDKIYNEQFFGPGTRLTVL.

The chain joins TRBV28 to TRBJ1-4, with 9 nucleotides matching TRBD1. The CDR3 runs 16 residues. Germline-derived CDR1 and CDR2 are MDHEN and SYDVKM. J lost 0 bases, V lost 5 bases, and 4 bases had no gene match. The CDR3 DNA follows: TGTGCCAGCAGTCGGGACAGGGCTGCAACTAATGAAAAACTGTTTTTT. It translates to CASSRDRAATNEKLFF.

This clone has a single count. The rearrangement uses TRBV27 and TRBJ1-5; D perhaps matches TRBD1 (6 bases). Germline loops: CDR1 MNHEY, CDR2 SMNVEV (reference sequence). This CDR3 is 14 amino acids long. Trimming left V 6 bases short and J 7 bases short, with 16 bases between. The CDR3 protein is CASSLDRLGQPQHF. The CDR3 coding sequence is TGTGCCAGCAGCCTCGACAGGCTAGGGCAGCCCCAGCATTTT.

The V and J genes are TRBV5-1 and TRBJ1-2; D call uncertain. This CDR3 has 15 residues. CDR1 is SGHRS and CDR2 is YFSETQ in the germline V gene. With 0 bases removed from V and 2 bases from J, the gap between germline ends came to 11 bases. As DNA, the CDR3 is TGCGCCAGCAGCTTGGGGTTGGCCCGAAACTATGGCTACACCTTC. It yields the protein CASSLGLARNYGYTF.

The chain links TRBV19 to TRBJ2-6, with TRBD1 identical over 7 bases. With V trimmed by 6 bases and J by 1 base, 9 bases remained unmatched. CDR3 length: 17 residues. Per germline, CDR1 LNHDA and CDR2 SQIVND (reference sequence). CDR3 in amino acids: CASSLSTTGSGANVLTF. CDR3 nucleotide sequence: TGTGCCAGTAGCCTTTCAACGACAGGGTCTGGGGCCAACGTCCTGACTTTC.

This clone has just a few counts. The rearrangement joins TRBV5-1 to TRBJ2-7, with D perhaps matching TRBD1 (5 bases). This CDR3 has 14 residues. In germline, CDR1 is SGHRS, CDR2 YFSETQ. Trimming removed 2 bases at V and 3 bases at J, with 12 bases between. Written as DNA, the CDR3 is TGCGCCAGCAGCTTCCAGGGTCAAAACTACGAGCAGTACTTC. It translates to CASSFQGQNYEQYF.

V gene TRBV4-1 combines with J gene TRBJ2-6, with TRBD2 as a possible D gene (5 bases). Germline V gene sequence: CDR1 MGHRA, CDR2 YSYEKL. This CDR3 has 15 amino acids. Between the trimmed V and J ends, which lost 5 bases and 2 bases, there was a span of 10 bases. The CDR3, as DNA: TGCGCCAGCAGCGCCGGGGAAGCTGGGGCCAACGTCCTGACTTTC. This codes for CASSAGEAGANVLTF.

The genes are TRBV6-6 and TRBJ2-2, with no clear D. In germline, CDR1 is MNHNY, CDR2 SVGAGI (reference sequence). V was clipped by 7 bases and J by 5 bases, with 5 bases between them. This CDR3 has 11 amino acids. The CDR3 loop reads CASIYTGELFF. CDR3 DNA: TGTGCCAGCATCTATACCGGGGAGCTGTTTTTT.

This CDR3 is CASVQGNQETQYF. CDR3 nucleotides: TGTGCCAGCGTACAGGGGAACCAAGAGACCCAGTACTTC. The J gene is TRBJ2-5, the V gene TRBV18, with 7 bases aligning to TRBD1. CDR3 length: 13 amino acids. Per the germline V gene, CDR1 is KGHSH and CDR2 is LQKENI. V shed 8 bases, J shed 0 bases, and the junction held 3 bases outside the gene matches.

The chain has TRBV2 and TRBJ2-4; D may be TRBD1 (5 bases). The length of the CDR3 is 17 residues. Per germline, CDR1 SNHLY and CDR2 FYNNEI. V lost 2 bases, J lost 0 bases, and 14 bases lay in between. DNA of the CDR3: TGTGCCAGCAGTGAAAGGTCAGGGAAACTAGCCAAAAACATTCAGTACTTC. Translating it yields CASSERSGKLAKNIQYF.